The source of this TCR beta chain is a study of T cells in Graves' hyperthyroidism and ophthalmopathy. Study-wide results and limits: With a median lead of approximately six months before onset, the model predicted ophthalmopathy. Most expanded thyroid clonotypes above 0.001 also appeared in blood.

This clonotype was seen once. Its antigen is not known. V lost 5 bases and J 1 base, leaving 8 bases between the germline ends. CDR3 length: 14 residues. Per germline, CDR1 SNHLY and CDR2 FYNNEI. From RNA transcripts, TCR beta CDR3 regions were amplified. First-round RT-PCR of the TCR CDR3 relied on the HTBI primer set. TCRdb itself ran the multiplex PCR reads through MiXCR, one entry per CDR3 protein. This sample carries about 96,000 distinct CDR3 sequences, 51% of them seen once, and the ten largest clones take around 29%. The TCR sequence derives from a woman between 35 and 50 years old with Graves' hyperthyroidism. Sequencing input: blood. The genes are TRBV2 and TRBJ2-2, with D hard to call. The CDR3 DNA is TGTGCCAGCAGTTTCGAGGTGAACACCGGGGAGCTGTTTTTT. This gives the protein CASSFEVNTGELFF.